The 12 T cell receptor beta chains reported below all come from one sample, sequenced in a study of siplizumab effects on memory and regulatory T cells. Clones were read by immunoSEQ multiplex PCR, and TCRdb kept only the in-frame ones, dropping some. The sample has approximately 100,000 clones; around 94% are singletons. The specimen sequenced was Tregs sorted from blood. The receptors here all came from a human donor in good health.

This clone came up once. V usage is TRBV4-1 and J usage is TRBJ2-1; 7 nucleotides line up with TRBD2. Per germline, CDR1 MGHRA and CDR2 YSYEKL. The CDR3 sequence is 16 residues long. Trimming at V came to 0 bases and at J to 2 bases, leaving 4 bases not matched to a gene. The CDR3 DNA reads TGCGCCAGCAGCCAAGATTTGGGACTAACCTACAATGAGCAGTTCTTC. It codes for CASSQDLGLTYNEQFF.

The chain combines TRBV4-1 with TRBJ1-6; D remains unclear. The germline V gene has CDR1 MGHRA and CDR2 YSYEKL. The CDR3 has 17 amino acids. V was trimmed by 3 bases and J by 7 bases, leaving 19 bases between them. The CDR3 loop is CASSHKSLGRGNSPLHF. CDR3 nucleotide sequence: TGCGCCAGCAGCCACAAGTCTCTAGGGCGCGGCAATTCACCCCTCCACTTT.

V is TRBV29-1 and J is TRBJ2-4, with 9 positions matching TRBD1. Germline values: CDR1 SQVTM, CDR2 ANQGSEA. This CDR3 contains 13 residues. The junction had 5 bases not matched to a gene; V was cut back by 2 bases and J by 9 bases. CDR3 region: CSVEKSTGGIQYF. The CDR3 DNA reads TGCAGCGTTGAAAAATCGACAGGGGGCATTCAGTACTTC.

The chain links TRBV4-1 to TRBJ2-3; 8 bases are a match to TRBD1. Germline V lookup: CDR1 MGHRA, CDR2 YSYEKL. The CDR3 has 15 residues. J gave up 7 bases and V 1 base, and 7 bases lay outside the gene matches. The CDR3 bases are TGCGCCAGCAGCCAAGCTAGGACAGGGCGCCATACGCAGTATTTT. It yields the protein CASSQARTGRHTQYF.

The chain links TRBV29-1 to TRBJ1-5; D perhaps matches TRBD1 (5 bases). With 4 bases removed from V and 0 bases from J, the gap between germline ends came to 10 bases. Germline CDR1 is SQVTM and CDR2 is ANQGSEA. The CDR3 runs 14 residues. CDR3 DNA sequence: TGCAGCGTTGCCATTGGGGGTAGCAATCAGCCCCAGCATTTT. Amino acids: CSVAIGGSNQPQHF.

The gene calls are TRBV20-1 and TRBJ2-7, with 7 bases fitting TRBD1. Germline-derived CDR1 and CDR2 are DFQATT and SNEGSKA (reference sequence). V lost 4 bases, J lost 6 bases, and 0 bases stayed unmatched. This CDR3 contains 10 residues. Here the CDR3 reads CSATGGEQYF. In nucleotides, the CDR3 is TGCAGTGCTACAGGGGGCGAGCAGTACTTC.

This rearrangement joins TRBV2 to TRBJ2-3; 10 bases are a match to TRBD2. Germline CDR1 is SNHLY and CDR2 is FYNNEI. The CDR3 extends over 17 amino acids. J lost 5 bases, V lost 4 bases, and 12 bases had no gene match. CDR3 sequence reads: CASSGDLASGSKDTQYF. CDR3 sequence (DNA): TGTGCCAGCAGTGGGGATTTGGCTAGCGGGAGTAAAGATACGCAGTATTTT.

This clone is a singleton in its sample. The chain has TRBV27 and TRBJ2-7; D might be TRBD2 (5 bases). The V and J ends lost 3 bases and 0 bases respectively, with 9 bases between them. Germline V CDR1 and CDR2: MNHEY, SMNVEV (reference sequence). The CDR3 is made up of 14 amino acids. In DNA form, the CDR3 reads TGTGCCAGCAGTTTGTTCCGGGACTCCTACGAGCAGTACTTC. Protein product: CASSLFRDSYEQYF.

This chain connects TRBV28 to TRBJ2-1, with 13 nucleotides matching TRBD2. This CDR3 is 15 amino acids long. The J segment lost 6 bases and the V segment lost 8 bases, leaving 7 bases of the junction unmatched. CDR1 and CDR2 from the germline V gene are MDHEN and SYDVKM. CDR3 nucleotide sequence: TGTGCCAGCTTATATACTAGCGGGAGGGCCAATGAGCAGTTCTTC. This encodes CASLYTSGRANEQFF.

The chain is built from TRBV5-1 and TRBJ2-3, with D possibly matching TRBD1 (5 bases). V lost 6 bases and J lost 6, with 14 bases in between. Germline assignment: CDR1 SGHRS and CDR2 YFSETQ. This CDR3 comprises 13 residues. CDR3 loop: CASNRQGGDTQYF. CDR3 sequence (DNA): TGCGCCAGCAATCGGCAGGGTGGGGATACGCAGTATTTT.

The V gene is TRBV7-9, the J gene TRBJ2-7; no firm D call. The CDR3 spans 14 residues. Trimming took 5 bases from V and 2 from J, leaving 13 bases between them. Germline CDR1 and CDR2: SEHNR and FQNEAQ (reference sequence). CDR3 bases: TGTGCCAGCAGCCCCACATCAGTCACCTACGAGCAGTACTTC. This codes for CASSPTSVTYEQYF.

The chain carries TRBV18 and TRBJ2-7; D may be TRBD1 or TRBD2 (7 bases each). This CDR3 has 18 residues. Germline CDR1 KGHSH, CDR2 LQKENI. V was shortened by 1 base and J by 1 base, with 20 bases between the two germline ends. The CDR3 loop is CASSPLSVGGGQSYEQYF. The CDR3 DNA reads as TGTGCCAGCTCACCACTTTCTGTTGGCGGGGGACAGTCCTACGAGCAGTACTTC.